This T cell receptor beta chain was profiled in a study of blood T cell repertoires in COVID-19. Turning to the study itself: The cDNA or gDNA used as material had been derived from T cells, B-cell-depleted T cells, or PBMCs.

Germline V CDR1 and CDR2: SQVTM, ANQGSEA. Trimming shortened V by 4 bases and J by 1 base, and 8 bases separated the two germline ends. The CDR3 loop spans 12 amino acids. As originally analysed: Amplification of reference gene primers was used by the study to estimate nucleated cell counts. Produced via immunoSEQ multiplex PCR; TCRdb's table is partial and in-frame only. That table supplies the V and J calls and clone size; D and trimming were determined from the DNA. The sample includes some 130,000 clones, around 80% of them seen just once. Sequencing was done on a sample of peripheral blood. This TCR came from a man in his sixties who had recovered from COVID-19. The V gene is TRBV29-1, the J gene TRBJ2-7; D is unclear. The CDR3 DNA sequence: TGCAGCGTTGTGGGCAGTTCCTACGAGCAGTACTTC. It specifies CSVVGSSYEQYF.